This T cell receptor (beta chain) was captured in a study of human thymus T cells. Study-level points and caveats: Thymic repertoires overlap heavily among unrelated individuals, related research has reported. Blood and thymic repertoires both appeared biased in V and J gene usage.

For this clone: Its antigen is still unknown.

Produced via immunoSEQ multiplex PCR; TCRdb's table is partial and in-frame only. The sample gives 55,000 to 85,000 clones, 95% of which show up once; 0.03% to 0.035% is in the top ten. Thymus tissue for the work was resected from patients undergoing corrective heart surgery. V lost 9 bases and J lost 4, with 18 bases in between. Germline loops: CDR1 LGHNT, CDR2 FRNRAP. This CDR3 is 14 amino acids long. The V and J genes are TRBV12-5 and TRBJ1-1, with D possibly TRBD1 on 5 matching bases. The sequence was collected from a girl less than two years old with a congenital heart defect but otherwise immunologically healthy. Material: thymus tissue. The CDR3 nucleotides read TGTGCTAGCGCCCTGCAGGGTGCTAGCACTGAAGCTTTCTTT. This gives the protein CASALQGASTEAFF. Drawing the rest from reference TRBV12-5 and TRBJ1-1, the complete variable domain is DARVTQTPRHKVTEMGQEVTMRCQPILGHNTVFWYRQTMMQGLELLAYFRNRAPLDDSGMPKDRFSAEMPDATLATLKIQPSEPRDSAVYFCASALQGASTEAFFGQGTRLTVV.